The entry below gives a single T cell receptor (beta chain) sequence along with its context. The sample belongs to a study of blood T cell repertoires in COVID-19. The protocol was immunoSEQ multiplex PCR, while the TCRdb copy is restricted to in-frame clones and leaves out a portion. The sample yields 200,000 to 300,000 clones, about 91% seen once. CDR3 size: 16 residues. Per the germline V gene, CDR1 is SGHVS and CDR2 is FQNEAQ. Trimming took off 1 base at V and 3 bases at J, with 16 bases between the two ends. The sequenced material came from PBMCs or T cells enriched from blood (not recorded which). This clonotype originated in a woman aged 25 to 39 with acute COVID-19. The chain employs TRBV7-8 and TRBJ2-7; weak D call: TRBD1 (6 bases). The CDR3 DNA is TGTGCCAGCAGCTTAGAGACAGGCTTGTTCGACTACGAGCAGTACTTC. Protein: CASSLETGLFDYEQYF. Filled out from reference TRBV7-8 and TRBJ2-7, the complete variable domain reads GAGVSQSPRYKVAKRGQDVALRCDPISGHVSLFWYQQALGQGPEFLTYFQNEAQLDKSGLPSDRFFAERPEGSVSTLKIQRTQQEDSAVYLCASSLETGLFDYEQYFGPGTRLTVT.